Sequencing of this T cell receptor beta chain was carried out in a study of cytomegalovirus exposure and HLA in healthy donors. The study, taken as a whole, reports: Using the classifier, cytomegalovirus status was reportedly diagnosed with high specificity and sensitivity.

The PCR made use of 60 Vbeta and 13 Jbeta primers. The assay was immunoSEQ multiplex PCR, and TCRdb's table has in-frame clones only and misses some. The sample shows around 40,000 clones, around 87% of them seen only once. CDR3 length: 17 residues. V dropped 3 bases and J dropped 0 bases, with 15 bases sitting between them. Germline V gene lookup returns CDR1 MRHNA and CDR2 SNTAGT. Turning to this clone: Its antigen is not identified.

The sequencing sample was made of PBMCs. The TCR was taken from a woman aged 40-49 years in good health and CMV-seropositive. The chain uses TRBV6-4 and TRBJ2-4; the D is unclear. The CDR3 protein is CASSEGRASLAKNIQYF. The DNA for the CDR3 is TGTGCCAGCAGTGAAGGTAGAGCGTCATTAGCCAAAAACATTCAGTACTTC.